Detailed here is one T cell receptor (beta chain). This record comes from a study of blood T cell repertoires in COVID-19. Study background: Researchers got acute and convalescent COVID-19 samples from the United States, Italy and Spain. T cells, B-cell-depleted T cells, or PBMCs provided the cDNA or gDNA that served as material.

Trimming cost V 7 bases and J 5 bases; bases outside gene matches: 10. This CDR3 is built from 14 residues. Per germline, CDR1 SNHLY and CDR2 FYNNEI. Original methodology: Using reference gene primer amplification, nucleated cell counts were estimated. Sequencing used immunoSEQ multiplex PCR; TCRdb keeps in-frame clones, though not all of them. That table supplies the V and J calls and clone size; D and trimming were determined from the DNA. The top ten hold over 7.5% of the sample, which has hundreds of thousands of clones, around 85% seen once. Sequenced sample: peripheral blood. This receptor was taken from a woman of 80 years or more with acute or convalescent COVID-19. V and J are TRBV2 and TRBJ1-1; 7 nucleotides match TRBD1. The CDR3 bases are TGTGCCAGCAAGATCAGGGGGGCGGGGACTGAAGCTTTCTTT. It is translated as CASKIRGAGTEAFF. The full variable domain, rest sourced from reference TRBV2 and TRBJ1-1, is EPEVTQTPSHQVTQMGQEVILRCVPISNHLYFYWYRQILGQKVEFLVSFYNNEISEKSEIFDDQFSVERPDGSNFTLKIRSTKLEDSAMYFCASKIRGAGTEAFFGQGTRLTVV.